What follows are 3 T cell receptor beta chains derived from one specimen sequenced in a study of Ad26.COV2.S vaccination and SARS-CoV-2 variants. Described treatment: some 20 received Ad26.COV2.S at low or high dose, single or two shots; about five received placebo; per-sample allocation not given. Samples were taken on day 63 after the first vaccine or placebo injection. Using immunoSEQ multiplex PCR, the repertoire was profiled, and TCRdb retains in-frame clones only, with some absent. The sample holds about 680,000 clones, roughly 90% seen once. The specimen was peripheral blood, collected in a trial of Ad26.COV2.S vaccine versus placebo. The receptors originated from a person between 18 and 60 years old who received the Ad26.COV2.S COVID-19 vaccine or a placebo.

This chain joins TRBV2 and TRBJ2-3; D is perhaps TRBD1 (5 bases). V was trimmed by 7 bases and J by 3 bases, leaving 14 bases between them. The CDR3 is 14 residues long. From germline, CDR1 is SNHLY and CDR2 FYNNEI. CDR3 nucleotides: TGTGCCAGCACACCAGGGCCAGGGACAGATACGCAGTATTTT. The encoded protein is CASTPGPGTDTQYF.

The V call is TRBV6-4, the J call TRBJ2-5; D ambiguous. V lost 3 bases and J 1 base, leaving 12 bases between the germline ends. This CDR3 region has 15 residues. Germline lookup yields CDR1 MRHNA and CDR2 SNTAGT. CDR3 nucleotide sequence: TGTGCCAGCAGTGAATATAAAACAGTCCAAGAGACCCAGTACTTC. Translated, it gives CASSEYKTVQETQYF.

The genes are TRBV3-1 (or the pseudogene TRBV3-2) and TRBJ2-7; D gene uncertain. This CDR3 comprises 13 residues. Germline values: CDR1 LGHDT, CDR2 YNNKEL (reference sequence). Trimming took 4 bases from V and 6 from J, leaving 13 bases between them. DNA of the CDR3: TGTGCCAGCAGCCTCGTGAAGGGAAGCGAGCAGTACTTC. Translated, it gives CASSLVKGSEQYF.